The rows below give T cell receptor beta chains drawn from one sample of a study of blood T cell repertoires in COVID-19. Generated by immunoSEQ multiplex PCR, the TCRdb table keeps only in-frame clones and is missing some. Of roughly 150,000 clones listed, roughly four fifths are singletons. The sequenced sample was peripheral blood. The receptors here all came from a human donor with acute or convalescent COVID-19. The donor label of this sample is uncertain. Each CDR3 is given with its conserved first and last residue. A D gene is named only where the DNA matches it firmly. Only part of the rows carry a size: once, few, many, or a class if the clone is expanded.

- - TRBJ2-6 TRBV7-3 TGTGCCAGCAGCCCCTCGGTCTCTGGGGCCAACGTCCTGACTTTC CASSPSVSGANVLTF
- TRBD1 TRBJ1-1 TRBV7-2 TGTGCCAGCAGCTTAGAATTGGTCAGGGGGGCGCGGGCTTTCTTT CASSLELVRGARAFF
few - TRBJ1-5 TRBV30 TGTGCCTGGGGGAATAAGTGGAGTCAGCCCCAGCATTTT CAWGNKWSQPQHF
- - TRBJ1-2 TRBV10-3 TGTGCCATCAGTAATACAGTCACTAACTATGGCTACACCTTC CAISNTVTNYGYTF
once TRBD2 TRBJ2-3 TRBV7-2 TGTGCCAGCAGCTCTTGGACTAGCGGGCGGACAGATACGCAGTATTTT CASSSWTSGRTDTQYF
- - TRBJ1-1 TRBV3-1/TRBV3-2 TGTGCCAGCAGCCACAGGGGTGCCACTGAAGCTTTCTTT CASSHRGATEAFF
few TRBD1 TRBJ1-4 TRBV5-1 TGCGCCAGCAGCTTGGCGACAGGGACCACTAATGAAAAACTGTTTTTT CASSLATGTTNEKLFF
once - TRBJ1-4 TRBV6-1 TGTGCCAGCAGTGAGAGACAGAATGAAAAACTGTTTTTT CASSERQNEKLFF
few TRBD1 TRBJ2-1 TRBV11-3 TGTGCCAGCAGCTCACAGGGGGAGCAGTTCTTC CASSSQGEQFF
- - TRBJ2-5 TRBV7-9 TGTGCCAGCAGCTTAGTCCTGCGCAGGTCCCAGTACTTC CASSLVLRRSQYF
- TRBD2 TRBJ2-3 TRBV9 TGTGCCAGCAGCGTCGAGCGGGGGGCCTCAGATACGCAGTATTTT CASSVERGASDTQYF
- - TRBJ2-2 TRBV18 TGTGCCAGCTCACCGAACGGAAAGGTTGGGAGCACCGGGGAGCTGTTTTTT CASSPNGKVGSTGELFF
- TRBD1 TRBJ2-3 TRBV5-1 TGCGCCAGCAGCACCGGGACAGGGAGCGATACGCAGTATTTT CASSTGTGSDTQYF
once - TRBJ1-5 TRBV11-2 TGTGCCAGCAGCTTATTAGGGGATAGCAATCAGCCCCAGCATTTT CASSLLGDSNQPQHF
- - TRBJ1-5 TRBV19 TGTGCCAGTAGTATACAGACTTATAGCAATCAGCCCCAGCATTTT CASSIQTYSNQPQHF
- TRBD1 TRBJ1-3 TRBV2 TGTGCCAGCAGTGAAAGGACGGGACAGTCCGACACCATATATTTT CASSERTGQSDTIYF
- - TRBJ1-4 TRBV29-1 TGCAGCGTTGGACGAACCTCAGGGAATGCTAATGAAAAACTGTTTTTT CSVGRTSGNANEKLFF
once TRBD1 TRBJ1-3 TRBV5-6 TGTGCCAGCAGCTTGGAGCCCGACAGGGCCCTTTGGGGAAACACCATATATTTT CASSLEPDRALWGNTIYF